The rows below give T cell receptor beta chains drawn from one sample of a study of T cell changes during pregnancy in multiple sclerosis. Clones were read by immunoSEQ multiplex PCR, and TCRdb kept only the in-frame ones, dropping some. This table has around 62,000 clones, roughly 88% appearing once. This sample comprised peripheral blood, obtained in the second trimester of pregnancy. Receptors were obtained from a female donor in good health, enrolled as a control in a pregnancy study. CDR3s include the opening cysteine and the closing phenylalanine or tryptophan. The D gene is left open where the match is weak. Clone sizes are given selectively: once, few, many, or a class where the clone is expanded.

>TRBD1|TRBJ2-3|NA|TRBV5-4
CASSGRDRGDTQYF
TGTGCCAGCAGCGGGCGGGACAGGGGAGATACGCAGTATTTT
>TRBD2|TRBJ2-7|NA|TRBV10-1
CASSQSGGPGEQYF
TGCGCCAGCAGCCAAAGCGGGGGGCCGGGAGAGCAGTACTTC
>TRBD1|TRBJ1-1|few|TRBV14
CASSPMTGANTEAFF
TGTGCCAGCAGCCCGATGACAGGGGCGAACACTGAAGCTTTCTTT
>NA|TRBJ1-2|NA|TRBV9
CASSVVPGLDGYTF
TGTGCCAGCAGCGTAGTTCCTGGTTTAGATGGCTACACCTTC
>NA|TRBJ1-2|NA|TRBV19
CASSLTVLDGYTF
TGTGCCAGTAGTCTGACAGTTCTCGATGGCTACACCTTC
>NA|TRBJ1-2|NA|TRBV9
CASSREAFPRGHGYTF
TGTGCCAGCAGCCGTGAGGCGTTTCCCAGGGGCCATGGCTACACCTTC
>TRBD1|TRBJ1-5|few|TRBV2
CASSLDRMGNQPQHF
TGTGCCAGCAGTCTGGACAGGATGGGCAATCAGCCCCAGCATTTT
>NA|TRBJ2-1|NA|TRBV19
CASSLAWGGNYEQFF
TGTGCCAGTAGTCTAGCATGGGGGGGCAATTACGAGCAGTTCTTC
>NA|TRBJ2-7|NA|TRBV6-5
CASSEGGGGYEQYF
TGTGCCAGCAGTGAGGGGGGAGGGGGTTACGAGCAGTACTTC
>TRBD2|TRBJ2-1|NA|TRBV6-6
CASSYAASGANEQFF
TGTGCCAGCAGTTACGCAGCTAGCGGAGCAAATGAGCAGTTCTTC
>NA|TRBJ1-1|NA|TRBV5-6
CASSLAKRGWTEAFF
TGTGCCAGCAGCTTGGCCAAAAGGGGATGGACTGAAGCTTTCTTT
>NA|TRBJ2-3|NA|TRBV15
CATSRDRSFTTTDTQYF
TGTGCCACCAGCAGAGATCGGAGTTTCACTACCACAGATACGCAGTATTTT
>NA|TRBJ2-3|NA|TRBV2
CASSGAGARTNTQYF
TGTGCCAGCAGTGGGGCGGGGGCGCGCACGAATACGCAGTATTTT
>NA|TRBJ1-5|NA|TRBV11-2
CASSLGGPQPQHF
TGTGCCAGCAGCTTAGGCGGCCCTCAGCCCCAGCATTTT
>TRBD1|TRBJ1-1|NA|TRBV6-4
CASSQTGERTEAFF
TGTGCCAGCAGCCAGACAGGGGAGCGAACTGAAGCTTTCTTT
>NA|TRBJ2-7|NA|TRBV7-6
CASSLGPGTWDEQYF
TGTGCCAGCAGCTTAGGCCCGGGGACATGGGACGAGCAGTACTTC
>NA|TRBJ2-7|NA|TRBV7-3
CASSLKDRGTPNEQYF
TGTGCCAGCAGCTTAAAGGATCGAGGGACACCAAATGAGCAGTACTTC
>NA|TRBJ2-5|NA|TRBV9
CASSVGVLVGDVAQYF
TGTGCCAGCAGCGTAGGCGTACTTGTGGGCGATGTAGCCCAGTACTTC
>NA|TRBJ2-1|NA|TRBV5-4
CASSLVQGGGEQFF
TGTGCCAGCAGCTTGGTGCAGGGGGGAGGTGAGCAGTTCTTC
>TRBD2|TRBJ2-5|NA|TRBV28
CASSPRAGVEEETQYF
TGTGCCAGCAGTCCGAGAGCGGGAGTAGAAGAGGAGACCCAGTACTTC
>NA|TRBJ2-1|NA|TRBV2
CASTGLNNEQFF
TGTGCCAGCACCGGACTCAACAATGAGCAGTTCTTC
>NA|TRBJ2-7|NA|TRBV6-1
CASSEAGGYYEQYF
TGTGCCAGCAGTGAAGCTGGCGGATACTACGAGCAGTACTTC
>NA|TRBJ2-2|NA|TRBV7-9
CASRPPGEVELFF
TGTGCCAGCAGACCGCCGGGGGAGGTAGAGCTGTTTTTT
>NA|TRBJ2-3|NA|TRBV7-2
CASSLYMRTDTQYF
TGTGCCAGCAGCTTATATATGCGGACAGATACGCAGTATTTT
>NA|TRBJ1-1|once|TRBV18
CASSPKRDTEAFF
TGTGCCAGCTCACCTAAAAGAGACACTGAAGCTTTCTTT
>NA|TRBJ2-2|NA|TRBV5-1
CASSTGQSTGELFF
TGCGCCAGCAGCACCGGACAGAGCACCGGGGAGCTGTTTTTT
>TRBD1|TRBJ2-7|NA|TRBV5-1
CASSLKGTGSYEQYF
TGCGCCAGCAGCCTCAAAGGGACAGGCTCCTACGAGCAGTACTTC
>NA|TRBJ2-3|NA|TRBV11-1
CATGHPSTDTQYF
TGTGCCACGGGACATCCTAGCACAGATACGCAGTATTTT
>NA|TRBJ1-2|NA|TRBV28
CASSRGYYGYTF
TGTGCCAGCAGTAGGGGATACTATGGCTACACCTTC
>NA|TRBJ1-2|NA|TRBV20-1
CSARVDYGYTF
TGCAGTGCTAGAGTCGACTATGGCTACACCTTC
>NA|TRBJ2-3|NA|TRBV7-8
CASSSPKDYQPTDTQYF
TGTGCCAGCAGCTCCCCTAAGGACTATCAGCCCACAGATACGCAGTATTTT
>NA|TRBJ2-7|NA|TRBV2
CASQVHGTYEQYF
TGTGCCAGCCAGGTCCATGGGACTTACGAGCAGTACTTC
>NA|TRBJ1-1|NA|TRBV5-4
CASSLAGGPNTEAFF
TGTGCCAGCAGCTTGGCCGGGGGGCCTAACACTGAAGCTTTCTTT
>NA|TRBJ2-3|once|TRBV5-4
CASSRDADTQYF
TGTGCCAGCAGCCGGGATGCAGATACGCAGTATTTT
>TRBD1|TRBJ1-2|once|TRBV20-1
CSAPGGRGYTF
TGCAGTGCCCCAGGGGGCCGCGGCTACACCTTC
>TRBD1|TRBJ1-3|few|TRBV5-1
CASSGGGTASGNTIYF
TGCGCCAGCAGCGGCGGAGGGACAGCCTCTGGAAACACCATATATTTT
>TRBD1|TRBJ1-1|few|TRBV6-1
CASSAFGQGAHAFF
TGTGCCAGCAGTGCCTTTGGACAGGGGGCCCACGCTTTCTTT
>NA|TRBJ1-2|few|TRBV6-5
CASSRTGNYGYTF
TGTGCCAGCAGCCGAACGGGTAACTATGGCTACACCTTC
>TRBD1|TRBJ1-4|NA|TRBV19
CASRGDGGLNREKLFF
TGTGCCAGCAGGGGGGACGGAGGGCTTAATCGTGAAAAACTGTTTTTT
>NA|TRBJ1-2|NA|TRBV2
CASSTDRLVLGYTF
TGTGCCAGCAGCACGGACAGACTTGTATTGGGCTACACCTTC
>NA|TRBJ2-7|NA|TRBV6-5
CASSYSSTASYEQYF
TGTGCCAGCAGTTACTCGAGTACCGCCTCCTACGAGCAGTACTTC
>NA|TRBJ1-4|once|TRBV19
CASSPGGVIREKLFF
TGTGCCAGTAGTCCGGGAGGGGTCATCCGGGAAAAACTGTTTTTT
>TRBD1|TRBJ1-2|NA|TRBV15
CATSRDVTGPDYGYTF
TGTGCCACCAGCAGAGATGTGACAGGGCCGGACTATGGCTACACCTTC
>TRBD1|TRBJ2-3|NA|TRBV6-4
CASSDSAGGDTQYF
TGTGCCAGCAGTGACAGCGCAGGGGGAGATACGCAGTATTTT
>TRBD1|TRBJ2-3|NA|TRBV7-6
CASRPMTGADTQYF
TGTGCCAGTCGGCCTATGACAGGGGCAGATACGCAGTATTTT
>NA|TRBJ2-2|NA|TRBV9
CASSPELRWTGELFF
TGTGCCAGCAGCCCAGAACTACGGTGGACCGGGGAGCTGTTTTTT
>TRBD2|TRBJ2-3|NA|TRBV5-4
CASRWIAGGPSDTQYF
TGTGCCAGCAGGTGGATAGCGGGGGGGCCTTCAGATACGCAGTATTTT
>NA|TRBJ1-1|NA|TRBV2
CASSRDWNTEAFF
TGTGCCAGCAGCCGGGACTGGAACACTGAAGCTTTCTTT
>TRBD1|TRBJ1-5|NA|TRBV6-5
CASSSGGGQPQHF
TGTGCCAGCAGTTCAGGGGGCGGTCAGCCCCAGCATTTT
>TRBD1|TRBJ2-2|NA|TRBV15
CATSTHRGINTGELFF
TGTGCCACCAGCACCCACAGGGGAATCAACACCGGGGAGCTGTTTTTT
>TRBD1|TRBJ2-2|NA|TRBV2
CASSAGTDNTGELFF
TGTGCCAGCAGTGCTGGGACAGACAACACCGGGGAGCTGTTTTTT
>TRBD1|TRBJ2-7|NA|TRBV7-9
CASSPVGQGAREQYF
TGTGCCAGCAGCCCCGTCGGGCAGGGGGCCCGGGAGCAGTACTTC
>TRBD1|TRBJ2-1|NA|TRBV7-3
CASSETGDNYNEQFF
TGTGCCAGCAGCGAGACAGGGGACAACTACAATGAGCAGTTCTTC
>NA|TRBJ1-1|NA|TRBV14
CASSQRPGNTEAFF
TGTGCCAGCAGCCAACGCCCGGGGAACACTGAAGCTTTCTTT
>TRBD1|TRBJ2-1|NA|TRBV29-1
CSAAGTGRSNEQFF
TGCAGCGCGGCCGGGACAGGGCGCTCAAATGAGCAGTTCTTC
>NA|TRBJ2-1|NA|TRBV6-5
CASSYGLSSYNEQFF
TGTGCCAGCAGTTACGGACTCAGCTCCTACAATGAGCAGTTCTTC
>TRBD1|TRBJ2-3|NA|TRBV7-2
CASSFLGQGGDTQYF
TGTGCCAGCAGCTTTCTGGGACAGGGTGGAGATACGCAGTATTTT
>NA|TRBJ1-1|NA|TRBV20-1
CSATQNTEAFF
TGCAGTGCTACACAAAACACTGAAGCTTTCTTT
>TRBD2|TRBJ2-1|NA|TRBV6-1
CASSEERLAGVMNEQFF
TGTGCCAGCAGTGAAGAAAGGCTGGCGGGGGTAATGAATGAGCAGTTCTTC